This T cell receptor (beta chain) was obtained from a study of Tregs in tolerant kidney transplant recipients. J was trimmed by 2 bases and V by 4 bases; bases with no gene match: 1. The CDR3 is 16 amino acids. The germline V gene encodes CDR1 SGHDN and CDR2 FVKESK. Profiling relied on immunoSEQ multiplex PCR, and the TCRdb table lists in-frame clones only, not all of them. Here the sample spans some 250,000 clones, roughly 84% being singletons. Sequencing was carried out using CD4+ T cells from blood. V usage is TRBV14 and J usage is TRBJ2-2; TRBD2 matches 13 bases. This receptor was taken from a human donor in good health. As DNA, the CDR3 is TGTGCCAGCAGCCTGGGACTAGCGGGAAACACCGGGGAGCTGTTTTTT. Protein product: CASSLGLAGNTGELFF.